The 13 T cell receptor beta chains below all came from one sample that was sequenced in a study of CD4 T cells in relation to SARS-CoV-2 and coronaviruses. Measured with immunoSEQ multiplex PCR; TCRdb has only the in-frame clones, and not every one. Of 20,000 or so clones listed, about four fifths are singletons. Unexposed donor CD4+ T cells date from about 2010-2018, before the COVID-19 pandemic. Isolation of CD4+ T cells took place after roughly nine days in culture. No cognate antigen is known for these TCRs. Sequencing used CD4+ T cells from PBMCs, cultured in vitro. Every receptor here comes from a human donor in good health.

The rearrangement links TRBV12-3 or TRBV12-4 to TRBJ2-2, with a tentative D call TRBD1 (5 bases). The CDR3 runs to 13 residues. Trimming stripped 6 bases from V and 4 bases from J, with 9 bases between. Here the CDR3 reads CASRRQFTGELFF. As DNA, the CDR3 is TGTGCCAGCAGGCGACAGTTCACCGGGGAGCTGTTTTTT.

This chain links TRBV7-9 with TRBJ2-3, with 8 bases lining up with TRBD2. Germline V gives CDR1 SEHNR, CDR2 FQNEAQ (reference sequence). The CDR3 length is 16 residues. Trimming took 6 bases from V and 0 from J; bases not matched to a gene: 8. Here the CDR3 reads CASSIGLAASTDTQYF. DNA of the CDR3: TGTGCCAGCAGTATTGGACTAGCAGCTAGCACAGATACGCAGTATTTT. Using reference TRBV7-9 and TRBJ2-3 for the parts outside the CDR3, the full variable domain is DTGVSQNPRHKITKRGQNVTFRCDPISEHNRLYWYRQTLGQGPEFLTYFQNEAQLEKSRLLSDRFSAERPKGSFSTLEIQRTEQGDSAMYLCASSIGLAASTDTQYFGPGTRLTVL.

The rearrangement joins TRBV19 to TRBJ1-5; 7 nucleotides agree with TRBD1. V shed 0 bases, J shed 5 bases, and the junction held 4 bases outside the gene matches. Germline values: CDR1 LNHDA, CDR2 SQIVND (reference sequence). The CDR3 consists of 15 residues. CDR3 protein: CASSIDYRGDQPQHF. CDR3 bases: TGTGCCAGTAGTATAGATTACAGGGGAGATCAGCCCCAGCATTTT.

The V call is TRBV2, the J call TRBJ1-1, with D unclear. V lost 5 bases and J lost 1, with 11 bases in between. This CDR3 contains 14 residues. In germline, CDR1 is SNHLY, CDR2 FYNNEI. The CDR3 DNA reads as TGTGCCAGCAGTCCCTCCACGCAGAACACTGAAGCTTTCTTT. Amino acid sequence: CASSPSTQNTEAFF. Drawing the rest from reference TRBV2 and TRBJ1-1, the complete variable domain is EPEVTQTPSHQVTQMGQEVILRCVPISNHLYFYWYRQILGQKVEFLVSFYNNEISEKSEIFDDQFSVERPDGSNFTLKIRSTKLEDSAMYFCASSPSTQNTEAFFGQGTRLTVV.

This rearrangement joins TRBV10-2 to TRBJ1-1; D is undetermined. The CDR3 length is 14 residues. Germline CDR1 reads WSHSY; CDR2 reads SAAADI. The ends were cut back, 3 bases at V and 1 base at J, with 9 bases in the middle. The CDR3 reads CASSDPSSNTEAFF. CDR3 bases: TGCGCCAGCAGTGACCCCTCATCGAACACTGAAGCTTTCTTT.

The chain recombines TRBV12-5 with TRBJ2-5; 12 bases match TRBD2. Germline CDR1 is LGHNT and CDR2 is FRNRAP. This CDR3 is built from 16 residues. V dropped 6 bases and J dropped 0; count of bases not matched to a gene: 5. The CDR3 coding sequence is TGTGCTAGTGGCCCCGGACTAGCGGGAAACCAAGAGACCCAGTACTTC. Protein sequence: CASGPGLAGNQETQYF.

The chain uses TRBV10-3 and TRBJ1-3; D might be TRBD1 (6 bases). Germline V gives CDR1 ENHRY, CDR2 SYGVKD. The CDR3 contains 12 residues. V lost 0 bases and J lost 10, with 7 bases in between. The DNA for the CDR3 is TGTGCCATCAGTGAGTCGGACAGAACCATATATTTT. Amino acids: CAISESDRTIYF.

This chain links TRBV6-5 with TRBJ2-1; 8 bases match TRBD2. CDR1 and CDR2 from the germline V gene are MNHEY and SVGAGI. The J segment lost 8 bases and the V segment lost 4 bases, leaving 10 bases of the junction unmatched. CDR3 length: 15 amino acids. The CDR3 loop reads CASSSPGLGTHEQFF. CDR3 nucleotide sequence: TGTGCCAGCAGTTCTCCGGGACTAGGAACGCATGAGCAGTTCTTC.

This clone has only a few counts. V gene TRBV7-8 combines with J gene TRBJ2-7; 8 positions agree with TRBD2. Unmatched junction bases numbered 5, after V lost 4 bases and J lost 0 bases. The CDR3 totals 15 residues. Germline assignment: CDR1 SGHVS and CDR2 FQNEAQ. CDR3: CASSYSGTSSYEQYF. The CDR3, as DNA: TGTGCCAGCAGCTATAGCGGGACCAGCTCCTACGAGCAGTACTTC.

The chain combines TRBV18 with TRBJ2-1, with 10 bases aligning to TRBD2. Germline V gene sequence: CDR1 KGHSH, CDR2 LQKENI. The length of the CDR3 is 16 residues. V was clipped by 6 bases and J by 7 bases; unmatched bases: 12. CDR3 bases: TGTGCCAGCTCTCATGGTTTGGGACTAGCGACTAATGAGCAGTTCTTC. Protein: CASSHGLGLATNEQFF.

This clone was detected once. The V call is TRBV10-2, the J call TRBJ1-2; D might be TRBD1 (6 bases). Looked up from germline, CDR1 is WSHSY and CDR2 is SAAADI. The germline V and J ends were trimmed by 1 base and 4 bases, with 10 bases remaining between them. The CDR3 loop spans 14 amino acids. The CDR3 coding sequence is TGCGCCAGCAGTGAGTTGGGGGGCTTCTATGGCTACACCTTC. It yields the protein CASSELGGFYGYTF.

This clone was recorded a few times. CDR3 DNA: TGTGCCAGCAGTCCTGGACAGGGGAACTATGGCTACACCTTC. Encoded protein: CASSPGQGNYGYTF. V gene TRBV7-9 combines with J gene TRBJ1-2; TRBD1 matches 9 bases. V was clipped by 6 bases and J by 2 bases; unmatched bases: 4. The CDR3 covers 14 residues. CDR1 and CDR2 (germline): SEHNR, FQNEAQ (reference sequence).

The V gene is TRBV6-5, the J gene TRBJ1-1; TRBD1 matches 7 bases. Germline V gives CDR1 MNHEY, CDR2 SVGAGI. V dropped 6 bases and J dropped 5; count of bases not matched to a gene: 3. The CDR3 length is 12 residues. The CDR3 DNA reads as TGTGCCAGCAGAAAGGGGGCGACTGAAGCTTTCTTT. Protein: CASRKGATEAFF.